A single sample gave rise to the 21 T cell receptor beta chains below, sequenced in a study of T cell responses to AZD1222 COVID-19 vaccine. Assay used: immunoSEQ multiplex PCR; TCRdb lists only in-frame clones, some missing. The sample shows fewer than 150,000 clones, 92% of them seen only once. The sample in question was peripheral blood, obtained 28 days after the second AZD1222 dose. All receptors come from an adult who received the AZD1222 COVID-19 vaccine.

The rearrangement joins TRBV6-5 to TRBJ2-7, with 10 bases identical to TRBD2. The CDR3 length is 15 residues. CDR1 MNHEY and CDR2 SVGAGI come from the germline V gene. V gave up 2 bases and J gave up 4 bases; unmatched junction bases: 5. The CDR3 DNA follows: TGTGCCAGCAGTTACCAGCGGGAGGGCCCTTACGAGCAGTACTTC. Translation gives CASSYQREGPYEQYF.

V and J are TRBV19 and TRBJ1-5, with D unclear. Trimming removed 1 base at V and 6 bases at J, with 7 bases between. The CDR3 spans 13 residues. Germline CDR1 and CDR2: LNHDA and SQIVND (reference sequence). The CDR3 loop is CASSIVSVQPQHF. For the CDR3, the DNA is TGTGCCAGTAGTATAGTCTCCGTTCAGCCCCAGCATTTT.

The chain employs TRBV5-1 and TRBJ1-4; no clear D gene. The germline V gene encodes CDR1 SGHRS and CDR2 YFSETQ. V was cut by 4 bases and J by 5 bases, with 6 bases left in between. This CDR3 contains 12 residues. The CDR3 loop reads CASSEDNEKLFF. For the CDR3, the DNA is TGCGCCAGCAGCGAAGACAATGAAAAACTGTTTTTT.

This clone has just one count. The CDR3 nucleotides read TGTGCCAGTAGCCGGACAGGGCCCTCCTACGAGCAGTACTTC. Translated: CASSRTGPSYEQYF. This chain links TRBV19 with TRBJ2-7; 8 nucleotides agree with TRBD1. In germline, CDR1 is LNHDA, CDR2 SQIVND (reference sequence). The CDR3 loop spans 14 amino acids. J gave up 0 bases and V 6 bases, and 4 bases lay outside the gene matches.

The chain recombines TRBV28 with TRBJ1-1, with D unclear. CDR3 length: 16 residues. The germline V gene encodes CDR1 MDHEN and CDR2 SYDVKM. Trimming left V 4 bases short and J 1 base short, with 16 bases between. CDR3 region: CASSSTNSVGNTEAFF. The DNA for the CDR3 is TGTGCCAGCAGTTCCACCAACTCGGTAGGGAACACTGAAGCTTTCTTT.

The chain uses TRBV28 and TRBJ1-1; no clear D. Germline CDR1 and CDR2: MDHEN and SYDVKM. V lost 3 bases and J 4 bases, leaving 9 bases between the germline ends. CDR3 length: 13 residues. The CDR3 sequence is CASSLQKGTEAFF. The DNA for the CDR3 is TGTGCCAGCAGTTTGCAAAAGGGCACTGAAGCTTTCTTT.

This sequence joins TRBV19 and TRBJ1-2; 7 nucleotides align to TRBD1. Germline trimming cut 4 bases from V and 5 bases from J; bases unmatched to any gene: 4. This CDR3 contains 13 residues. Germline lookup yields CDR1 LNHDA and CDR2 SQIVND (reference sequence). Here the CDR3 DNA reads TGTGCCAGTAGTACAACGACAGGGTATGGCTACACCTTC. Its protein product is CASSTTTGYGYTF.

The CDR3 loop reads CASSRTRDAKGTEAFF. CDR3 in DNA: TGTGCCAGCAGTAGAACTCGCGACGCCAAGGGCACTGAAGCTTTCTTT. The chain carries TRBV27 and TRBJ1-1; no definite D call. The CDR3 is 16 amino acids. Germline CDR1 is MNHEY and CDR2 is SMNVEV (reference sequence). Trimming removed 5 bases from V and 4 bases from J, with 20 bases in between.

This chain connects TRBV19 to TRBJ2-1; TRBD2 is a possible D gene (5 bases). Germline V gene data show CDR1 as LNHDA and CDR2 as SQIVND (reference sequence). This CDR3 is 16 amino acids long. V lost 4 bases and J 2 bases, leaving 15 bases between the germline ends. In nucleotides, the CDR3 is TGTGCCAGTAGTACCTGGACCCGGGGAACCTACAATGAGCAGTTCTTC. Residues: CASSTWTRGTYNEQFF.

This chain connects TRBV4-2 to TRBJ2-5, with D maybe TRBD1 (6 bases). The length of the CDR3 is 13 residues. Deletions cut 0 bases from V and 10 bases from J, with 12 bases between. Germline lookup yields CDR1 LGHNA and CDR2 YNFKEQ. DNA for the CDR3: TGTGCCAGCAGCCAAGATCGGACAGTTTTCCAGTACTTC. Translated: CASSQDRTVFQYF.

This chain uses TRBV7-8 with TRBJ1-1, with 10 bases lining up with TRBD1. This CDR3 comprises 14 residues. Germline CDR1 SGHVS, CDR2 FQNEAQ. The V and J ends lost 6 bases and 0 bases, in that order; junction bases with no gene match: 1. As DNA, the CDR3 is TGTGCCAGCAGAGGGACAGGGGTGAACACTGAAGCTTTCTTT. This sequence encodes CASRGTGVNTEAFF.

This sequence joins TRBV2 and TRBJ2-2, with D uncertain. The CDR3 extends over 14 amino acids. Looked up from germline, CDR1 is SNHLY and CDR2 is FYNNEI. V lost 6 bases and J lost 8, with 16 bases in between. In nucleotides, the CDR3 is TGTGCCAGCAGCTCTAAGGGTAGTACGGGGGAGCTGTTTTTT. Protein: CASSSKGSTGELFF.

This sequence joins TRBV6-5 and TRBJ2-5; 11 nucleotides line up with TRBD2. With 6 bases clipped from V and 4 bases from J, the junction kept 7 bases outside the gene matches. The CDR3 runs 15 residues. CDR1 and CDR2 (germline): MNHEY, SVGAGI. CDR3 DNA: TGTGCCAGCAGCGGACTAGCGGGCCTCCGAGAGACCCAGTACTTC. Translation gives CASSGLAGLRETQYF.

CDR3 nucleotides: TGTGCCAGCAGTAGGTCAGGCCCCTACGAGCAGTACTTC. Translated: CASSRSGPYEQYF. The rearrangement joins TRBV28 to TRBJ2-7; the D is unclear. The CDR3 is made up of 13 amino acids. In germline, CDR1 is MDHEN, CDR2 SYDVKM. The V end was cut by 5 bases, the J end by 2 bases, with 10 bases between.

V is TRBV6-5 and J is TRBJ1-1; no clear D. The CDR3 contains 13 residues. Trimming left V 6 bases short and J 4 bases short, with 12 bases between. CDR1 and CDR2 (germline): MNHEY, SVGAGI. The chain's CDR3 is CASRKMPGTEAFF. CDR3 coding DNA: TGTGCCAGCAGGAAGATGCCGGGCACTGAAGCTTTCTTT.

This rearrangement joins TRBV27 to TRBJ2-5; TRBD1 is a possible D gene (5 bases). Germline loops: CDR1 MNHEY, CDR2 SMNVEV (reference sequence). This CDR3 has 19 amino acids. The germline V and J ends were trimmed by 5 bases and 2 bases, with 27 bases remaining between them. CDR3 sequence (DNA): TGTGCCAGCAGTCGCCTATTTTTCATCGACAGTAGCCTTCAAGAGACCCAGTACTTC. Translation: CASSRLFFIDSSLQETQYF.

This clone was picked up one time. V gene TRBV5-1 combines with J gene TRBJ2-5; D is perhaps TRBD1 or TRBD2 (5 bases each). Germline-derived CDR1 and CDR2 are SGHRS and YFSETQ. The CDR3 runs 13 residues. V gave up 3 bases and J gave up 2 bases, with 8 bases separating them. The CDR3 loop is CASSWGYQETQYF. The CDR3 DNA sequence: TGCGCCAGCAGCTGGGGGTATCAAGAGACCCAGTACTTC.

The CDR3 loop reads CASRDRSYEQYF. The CDR3 coding sequence is TGTGCCAGCAGAGACAGATCCTACGAGCAGTACTTC. The chain combines TRBV6-5 with TRBJ2-7; the D gene is possibly TRBD1 (5 bases). CDR1 is MNHEY, CDR2 SVGAGI, per germline. The CDR3 has 12 amino acids. Trimming left V 6 bases short and J 1 base short, with 7 bases between.

The V gene is TRBV7-8, the J gene TRBJ2-2; D remains ambiguous. Germline CDR1 is SGHVS and CDR2 is FQNEAQ. V was shortened by 6 bases and J by 5 bases, with 10 bases between the two germline ends. The CDR3 has 13 amino acids. CDR3 bases: TGTGCCAGCAGGAGCCGGGTAACCGGGGAGCTGTTTTTT. It specifies CASRSRVTGELFF.

This sequence joins TRBV28 and TRBJ2-7; a possible D gene is TRBD2 (5 bases). This CDR3 comprises 11 residues. Germline V lookup: CDR1 MDHEN, CDR2 SYDVKM. V was clipped by 5 bases and J by 7 bases, with 9 bases between them. Here the CDR3 DNA reads TGTGCCAGCAGTCTAAAGCGGGAGCAGTACTTC. Its protein product is CASSLKREQYF.

The chain combines TRBV7-2 with TRBJ1-1; a weak D match, TRBD1 (6 bases). V gave up 3 bases and J gave up 0 bases, with 14 bases separating them. This CDR3 comprises 16 residues. Germline loops: CDR1 SGHTA, CDR2 FQGNSA. In DNA form, the CDR3 reads TGTGCCAGCAGCTTTGGAATAGGGGGGATGAACACTGAAGCTTTCTTT. Protein product: CASSFGIGGMNTEAFF.